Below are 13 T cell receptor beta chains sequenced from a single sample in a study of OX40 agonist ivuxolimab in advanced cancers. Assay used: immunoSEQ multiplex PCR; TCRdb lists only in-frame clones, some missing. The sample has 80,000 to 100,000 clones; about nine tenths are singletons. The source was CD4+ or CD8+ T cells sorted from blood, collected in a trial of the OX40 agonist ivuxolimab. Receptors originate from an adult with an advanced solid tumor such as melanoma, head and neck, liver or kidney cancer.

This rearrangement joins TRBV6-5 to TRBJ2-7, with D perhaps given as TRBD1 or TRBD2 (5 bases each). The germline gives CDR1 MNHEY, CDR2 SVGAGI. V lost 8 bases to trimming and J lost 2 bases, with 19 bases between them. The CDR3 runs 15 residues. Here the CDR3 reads CASGREGRRAYEQYF. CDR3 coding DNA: TGTGCCAGCGGCCGCGAGGGACGACGAGCCTACGAGCAGTACTTC.

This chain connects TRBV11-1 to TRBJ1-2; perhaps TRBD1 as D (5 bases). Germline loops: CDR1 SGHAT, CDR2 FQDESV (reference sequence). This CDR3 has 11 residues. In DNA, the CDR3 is TGTGCAATAAGCGGGGCAGCTGGCTACACCTTC. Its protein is CAISGAAGYTF.

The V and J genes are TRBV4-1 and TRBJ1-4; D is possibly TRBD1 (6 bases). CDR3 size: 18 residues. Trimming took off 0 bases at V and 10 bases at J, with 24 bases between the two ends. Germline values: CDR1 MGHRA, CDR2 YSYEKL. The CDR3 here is CASSQEGTASGTRVKLFF. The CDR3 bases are TGCGCCAGCAGCCAAGAAGGGACGGCGAGCGGGACACGAGTAAAACTGTTTTTT.

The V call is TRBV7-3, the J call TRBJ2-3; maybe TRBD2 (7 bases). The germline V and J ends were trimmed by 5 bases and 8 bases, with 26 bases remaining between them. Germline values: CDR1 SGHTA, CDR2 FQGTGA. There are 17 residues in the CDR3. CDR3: CASSPKGGRGPPGTQYF. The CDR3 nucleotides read TGTGCCAGCAGCCCCAAAGGTGGGCGGGGGCCCCCAGGTACGCAGTATTTT.

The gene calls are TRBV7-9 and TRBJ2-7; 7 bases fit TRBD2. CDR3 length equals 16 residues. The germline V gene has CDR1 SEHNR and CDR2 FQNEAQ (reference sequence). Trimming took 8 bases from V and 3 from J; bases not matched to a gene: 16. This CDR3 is CASRGGADPRDYEQYF. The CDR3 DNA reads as TGTGCCAGCCGGGGAGGGGCTGACCCCCGCGACTACGAGCAGTACTTC.

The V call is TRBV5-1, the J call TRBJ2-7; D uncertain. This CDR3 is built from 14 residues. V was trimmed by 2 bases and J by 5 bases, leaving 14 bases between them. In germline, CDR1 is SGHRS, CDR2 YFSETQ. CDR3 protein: CASSFYQTDDEQYF. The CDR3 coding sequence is TGCGCCAGCAGCTTTTACCAGACGGACGACGAGCAGTACTTC.

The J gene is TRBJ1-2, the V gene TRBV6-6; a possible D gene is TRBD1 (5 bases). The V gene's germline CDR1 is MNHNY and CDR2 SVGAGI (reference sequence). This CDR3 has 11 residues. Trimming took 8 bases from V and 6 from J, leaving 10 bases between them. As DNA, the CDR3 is TGTGCCAGCGGTCAGGGAGATGGCTACACCTTC. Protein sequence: CASGQGDGYTF.

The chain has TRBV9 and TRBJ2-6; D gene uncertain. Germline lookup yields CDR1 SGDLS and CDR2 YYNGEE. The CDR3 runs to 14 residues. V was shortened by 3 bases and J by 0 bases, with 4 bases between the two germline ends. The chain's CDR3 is CASSGGSGANVLTF. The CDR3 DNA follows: TGTGCCAGCAGCGGAGGCTCTGGGGCCAACGTCCTGACTTTC.

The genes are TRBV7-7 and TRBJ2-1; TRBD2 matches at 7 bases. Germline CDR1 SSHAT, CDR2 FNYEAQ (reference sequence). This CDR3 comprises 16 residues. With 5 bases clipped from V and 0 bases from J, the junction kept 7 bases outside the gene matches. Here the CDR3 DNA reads TGTGCCAGCAGCCCCGGGTCTAGCGGCTCCTACAATGAGCAGTTCTTC. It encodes CASSPGSSGSYNEQFF. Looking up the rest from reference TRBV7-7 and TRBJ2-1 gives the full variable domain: GAGVSQSPRYKVTKRGQDVTLRCDPISSHATLYWYQQALGQGPEFLTYFNYEAQPDKSGLPSDRFSAERPEGSISTLTIQRTEQRDSAMYRCASSPGSSGSYNEQFFGPGTRLTVL.

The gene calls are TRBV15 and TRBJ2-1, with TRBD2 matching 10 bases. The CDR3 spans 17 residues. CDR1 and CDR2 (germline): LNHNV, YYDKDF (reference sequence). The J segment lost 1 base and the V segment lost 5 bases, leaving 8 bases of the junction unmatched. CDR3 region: CATSGQSGGASYNEQFF. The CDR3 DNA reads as TGTGCCACCAGCGGACAAAGCGGGGGGGCTTCCTACAATGAGCAGTTCTTC.

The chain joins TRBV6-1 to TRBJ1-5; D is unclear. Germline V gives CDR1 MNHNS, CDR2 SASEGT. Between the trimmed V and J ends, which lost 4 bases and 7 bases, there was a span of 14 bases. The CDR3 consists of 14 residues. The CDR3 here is CASSARGDRQPQHF. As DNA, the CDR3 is TGTGCCAGCAGTGCCCGGGGAGATCGCCAGCCCCAGCATTTT.

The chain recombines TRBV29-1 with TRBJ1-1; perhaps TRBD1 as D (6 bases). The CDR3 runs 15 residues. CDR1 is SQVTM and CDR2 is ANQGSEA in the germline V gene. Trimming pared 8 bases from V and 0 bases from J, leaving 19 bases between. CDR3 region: CSSGTLRGMNTEAFF. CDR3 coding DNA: TGCAGCTCCGGGACACTAAGGGGTATGAACACTGAAGCTTTCTTT. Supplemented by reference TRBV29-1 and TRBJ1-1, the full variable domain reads SAVISQKPSRDICQRGTSLTIQCQVDSQVTMMFWYRQQPGQSLTLIATANQGSEATYESGFVIDKFPISRPNLTFSTLTVSNMSPEDSSIYLCSSGTLRGMNTEAFFGQGTRLTVV.

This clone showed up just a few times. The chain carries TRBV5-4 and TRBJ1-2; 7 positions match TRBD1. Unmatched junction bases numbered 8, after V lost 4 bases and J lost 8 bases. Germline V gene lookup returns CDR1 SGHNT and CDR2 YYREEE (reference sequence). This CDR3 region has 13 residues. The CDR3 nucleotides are TGTGCCAGCAGCCGGGACAGCCCGGGAGGCTACACCTTC. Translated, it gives CASSRDSPGGYTF.